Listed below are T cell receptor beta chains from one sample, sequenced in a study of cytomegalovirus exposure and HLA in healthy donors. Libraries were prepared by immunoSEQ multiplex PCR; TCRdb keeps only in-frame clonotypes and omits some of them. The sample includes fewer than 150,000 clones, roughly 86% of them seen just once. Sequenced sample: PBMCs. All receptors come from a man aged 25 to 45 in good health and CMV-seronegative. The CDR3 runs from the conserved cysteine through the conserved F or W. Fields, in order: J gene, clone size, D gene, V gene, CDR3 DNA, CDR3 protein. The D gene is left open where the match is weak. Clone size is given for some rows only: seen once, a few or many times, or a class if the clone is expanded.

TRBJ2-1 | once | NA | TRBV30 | TGTGCCTGGAGTCCCTCTCTGGGCGAGCAGTTCTTC | CAWSPSLGEQFF
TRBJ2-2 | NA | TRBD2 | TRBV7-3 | TGTGCCAGCAGCTCCCAGGGGCTAGCGGGCACCGGGGAGCTGTTTTTT | CASSSQGLAGTGELFF
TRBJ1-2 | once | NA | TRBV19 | TGTGCCAGTAGTATGTCGCTAAACTATGGCTACACCTTC | CASSMSLNYGYTF
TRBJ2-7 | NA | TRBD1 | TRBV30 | TGTGCCTCCGACAGGGGGAGCTCCTACGAGCAGTACTTC | CASDRGSSYEQYF
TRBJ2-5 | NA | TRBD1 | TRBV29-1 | TGCAGCGTCCTCGGGGGACAGGACTCGCAAGAGACCCAGTACTTC | CSVLGGQDSQETQYF
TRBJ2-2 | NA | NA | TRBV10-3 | TGTGCCATCAGTGAGTGGGGACGCGGGGAGACCGGGGAGCTGTTTTTT | CAISEWGRGETGELFF
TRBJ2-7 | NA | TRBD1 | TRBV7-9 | TGTGCCAGCAGCCTGGACAGGGCGCAGGGCTACTACGAGCAGTACTTC | CASSLDRAQGYYEQYF
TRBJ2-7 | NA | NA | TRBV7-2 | TGTGCCAGCAGCATAACCGGGACAAACTCCTACGAGCAGTACTTC | CASSITGTNSYEQYF
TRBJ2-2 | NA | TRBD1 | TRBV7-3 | TGTGCCAGCAGATCAGGGGGCGCGGGCACCGGGGAGCTGTTTTTT | CASRSGGAGTGELFF
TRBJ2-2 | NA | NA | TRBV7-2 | TGTGCCAGCAACTCGGGACTGAACACCGGGGAGCTGTTTTTT | CASNSGLNTGELFF
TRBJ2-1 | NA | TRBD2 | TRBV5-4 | TGTGCCAGCAGCTCCCTAGCGGGAGGTCTTGGGGCTGGCTACAATGAGCAGTTCTTC | CASSSLAGGLGAGYNEQFF
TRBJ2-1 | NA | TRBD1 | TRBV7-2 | TGTGCCAGCAGCTTAGTACAGGGGGACAATGAGCAGTTCTTC | CASSLVQGDNEQFF
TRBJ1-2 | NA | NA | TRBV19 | TGTGCCAGTAGTATTTCAGGGGACTATGGCTACACCTTC | CASSISGDYGYTF
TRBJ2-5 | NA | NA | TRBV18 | TGTGCCAGCTCACCACTGCGCCAAGAGACCCAGTACTTC | CASSPLRQETQYF
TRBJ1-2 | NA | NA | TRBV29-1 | TGCAGCGTTGCACAGGGTCCCTATGGCTACACCTTC | CSVAQGPYGYTF
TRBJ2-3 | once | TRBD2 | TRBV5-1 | TGCGCCAGCAGCTTGGAGGGCGGGAGGGCCACAGATACGCAGTATTTT | CASSLEGGRATDTQYF
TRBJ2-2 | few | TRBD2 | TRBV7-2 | TGTGCCAGCAGCTCCAAGCGGGGTTCCACCGGGGAGCTGTTTTTT | CASSSKRGSTGELFF
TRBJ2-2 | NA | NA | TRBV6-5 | TGTGCCAGCAGTTGGGCAGGGGTTACCGGGGAGCTGTTTTTT | CASSWAGVTGELFF
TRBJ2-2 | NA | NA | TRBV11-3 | TGTGCCAGCAGCTTAGGGGGATGGGAGATGGACACCGGGGAGCTGTTTTTT | CASSLGGWEMDTGELFF
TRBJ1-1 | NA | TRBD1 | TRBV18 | TGTGCCAGCTCACCGCTGCGGGACAGGGGGTTTGAAGCTTTCTTT | CASSPLRDRGFEAFF
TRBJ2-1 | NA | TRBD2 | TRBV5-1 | TGCGCCAGCAGACCCGGGACTAGCGGGAGGGCCGGCTACAATGAGCAGTTCTTC | CASRPGTSGRAGYNEQFF
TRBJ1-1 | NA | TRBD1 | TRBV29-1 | TGCAGTATGGACAGGGACACTGAAGCTTTCTTT | CSMDRDTEAFF
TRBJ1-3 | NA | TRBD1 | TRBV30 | TGTGCCTTAAATGACAGGGGCTCTGGAAACACCATATATTTT | CALNDRGSGNTIYF
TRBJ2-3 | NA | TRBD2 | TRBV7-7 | TGTGCCAGCAGCGATCACACCTTAGCGGGAGGGCCAACAGATACGCAGTATTTT | CASSDHTLAGGPTDTQYF
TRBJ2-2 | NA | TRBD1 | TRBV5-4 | TGTGCCAGCAGCCGACAGGGGGCTGGCACCGGGGAGCTGTTTTTT | CASSRQGAGTGELFF
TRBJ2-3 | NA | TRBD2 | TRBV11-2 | TGTGCCAGCAGCCCAAGAGCGGGAGTCCCAGATACGCAGTATTTT | CASSPRAGVPDTQYF
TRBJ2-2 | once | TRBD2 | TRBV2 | TGTGCCAGCACGGCTCCTAGCGGGAGGAGAGGGACCGGGGAGCTGTTTTTT | CASTAPSGRRGTGELFF
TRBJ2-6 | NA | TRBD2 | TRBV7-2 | TGTGCCAGCAGCATACTAGCGGGAGCTGGGGCCAACGTCCTGACTTTC | CASSILAGAGANVLTF
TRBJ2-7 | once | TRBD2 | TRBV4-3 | TGCGCCAGCAGCCAAGTACTAGCGGGGGAGCAGTACTTC | CASSQVLAGEQYF
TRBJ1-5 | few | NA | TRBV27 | TGTGCCAGCAGTCCCTTCCCCGGGACTTTTTCAGGCAGTCAGCCCCAGCATTTT | CASSPFPGTFSGSQPQHF
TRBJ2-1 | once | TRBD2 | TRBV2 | TGTGCCAGCAGTGGCCTAGCGGGAGGGCCGCTCTTC | CASSGLAGGPLF
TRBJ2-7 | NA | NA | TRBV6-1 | TGTGCCAGCAGTTTCTGGGGAGAAAACGCCTACGAGCAGTACTTC | CASSFWGENAYEQYF
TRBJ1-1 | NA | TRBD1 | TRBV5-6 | TGTGCCAGCAGCGGAGCGACAGGGGGAGACACTGAAGCTTTCTTT | CASSGATGGDTEAFF
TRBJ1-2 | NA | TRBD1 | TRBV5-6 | TGTGCCAGCAGCTTGGGGGACAGGGGACTTTATGGCTACACCTTC | CASSLGDRGLYGYTF
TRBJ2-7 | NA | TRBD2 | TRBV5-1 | TGCGCCAGCAGCTGGGGGGGATTGTCCTACGAGCAGTACTTC | CASSWGGLSYEQYF
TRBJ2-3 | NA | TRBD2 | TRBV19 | TGTGCCAGTAGTATAGCGGGAGGGCCTTTGGTTTCGCAGTATTTT | CASSIAGGPLVSQYF
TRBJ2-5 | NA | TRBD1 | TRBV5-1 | TGCGCCAGCAGCACCAAGACAGGGGCGATCCAAGAGACCCAGTACTTC | CASSTKTGAIQETQYF